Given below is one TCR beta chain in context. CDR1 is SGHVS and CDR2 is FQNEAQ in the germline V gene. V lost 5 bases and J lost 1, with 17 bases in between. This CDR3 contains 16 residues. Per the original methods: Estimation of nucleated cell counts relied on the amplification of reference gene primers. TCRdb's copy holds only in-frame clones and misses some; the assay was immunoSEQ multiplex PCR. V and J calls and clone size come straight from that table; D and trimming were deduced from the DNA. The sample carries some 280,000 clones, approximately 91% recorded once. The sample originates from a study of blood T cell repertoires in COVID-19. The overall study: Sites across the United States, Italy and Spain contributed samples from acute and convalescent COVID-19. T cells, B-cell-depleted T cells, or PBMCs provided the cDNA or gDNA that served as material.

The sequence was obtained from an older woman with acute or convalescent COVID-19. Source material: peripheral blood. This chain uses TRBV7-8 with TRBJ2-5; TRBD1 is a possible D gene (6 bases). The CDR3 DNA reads TGTGCCAGCAGCCCCAGTGGGCAGGGGCCCCAAGAGACCCAGTACTTC. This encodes CASSPSGQGPQETQYF.